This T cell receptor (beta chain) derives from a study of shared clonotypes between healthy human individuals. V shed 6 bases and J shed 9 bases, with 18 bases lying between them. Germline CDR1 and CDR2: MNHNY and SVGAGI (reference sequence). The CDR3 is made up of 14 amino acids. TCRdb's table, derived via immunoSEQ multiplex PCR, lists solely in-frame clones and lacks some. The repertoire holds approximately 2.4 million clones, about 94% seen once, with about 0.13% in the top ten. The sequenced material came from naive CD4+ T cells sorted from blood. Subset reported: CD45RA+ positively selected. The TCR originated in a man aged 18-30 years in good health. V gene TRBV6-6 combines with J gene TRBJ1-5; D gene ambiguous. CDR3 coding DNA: TGTGCCAGCAGCCCCTGGGGTGACATCCTGCCCCAGCATTTT. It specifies CASSPWGDILPQHF.